This T cell receptor beta chain emerged from a study of technical replicates of blood from a handful of donors. The CDR3 is 15 residues long. J was trimmed by 6 bases and V by 0 bases; bases with no gene match: 2. The germline CDR1 and CDR2 sequences are SGHRS and YFSETQ. To note about this clone: At the DNA level, this CDR3 is encoded by other sequences in the same sample as well.

TCRdb's copy holds only in-frame clones and misses some; the assay was immunoSEQ multiplex PCR. This sample has 70,000 to 85,000 clones, with roughly 95% found just once. The sequence derives from a human donor in good health. Material for sequencing was T cells isolated from PBMCs. This rearrangement joins TRBV5-1 to TRBJ2-1, with TRBD2 identical over 11 bases. In nucleotides, the CDR3 is TGCGCCAGCAGCTTGGGTCTAGCGGGAGGCAATGAGCAGTTCTTC. This gives the protein CASSLGLAGGNEQFF.